One and the same sample provided the 16 T cell receptor beta chains below, sequenced in a study of response to subunit inactivated influenza vaccine. Each CDR3 protein gets one entry after TCRdb re-called the RT-PCR reads with MiXCR. Of roughly 650,000 distinct CDR3 sequences in the sample, 11% to 15% were seen once. Sequencing used PBMCs from blood, obtained less than 15 days before vaccination. These receptors were obtained from a man in his forties or fifties who received an inactivated influenza vaccine.

In its sample, this clonotype was seen a few times. The rearrangement links TRBV6-4 to TRBJ2-1; 12 bases align to TRBD2. This CDR3 has 14 amino acids. Unmatched junction bases numbered 1, after V lost 4 bases and J lost 6 bases. CDR1 is MRHNA, CDR2 SNTAGT, per germline. The CDR3: CASSALAGGNEQFF. The DNA for the CDR3 is TGTGCCAGCAGTGCACTAGCGGGAGGCAATGAGCAGTTCTTC.

The gene calls are TRBV28 and TRBJ2-1; 8 bases are a match to TRBD1. The germline CDR1 and CDR2 sequences are MDHEN and SYDVKM. This CDR3 is 14 amino acids long. J gave up 2 bases and V 6 bases, and 3 bases lay outside the gene matches. The CDR3 loop reads CASSTGQAYNEQFF. CDR3 in DNA: TGTGCCAGCAGCACGGGACAGGCCTACAATGAGCAGTTCTTC.

In its sample, this clonotype was seen a few times. The chain employs TRBV20-1 and TRBJ1-1; D remains unclear. This CDR3 has 11 residues. V was clipped by 6 bases and J by 1 base, with 6 bases between them. CDR1 is DFQATT and CDR2 is SNEGSKA in the germline V gene (reference sequence). CDR3 in amino acids: CSAPTNTEAFF. In DNA form, the CDR3 reads TGCAGTGCCCCCACGAACACTGAAGCTTTCTTT.

V usage is TRBV6-6 and J usage is TRBJ1-1; D might be TRBD1 (6 bases). This CDR3 comprises 13 residues. Germline CDR1 reads MNHNY; CDR2 reads SVGAGI (reference sequence). The ends were cut back, 7 bases at V and 0 bases at J, with 9 bases in the middle. The CDR3 bases are TGTGCCAGCACCCAGGGGATGAACACTGAAGCTTTCTTT. Protein: CASTQGMNTEAFF.

This chain links TRBV20-1 with TRBJ2-1; TRBD1 aligns across 8 bases. CDR3 length: 12 amino acids. V shed 5 bases, J shed 8 bases, and the junction held 5 bases outside the gene matches. Germline V lookup: CDR1 DFQATT, CDR2 SNEGSKA (reference sequence). The CDR3 here is CSAQGARDEQFF. For the CDR3, the DNA is TGCAGTGCTCAGGGGGCGCGCGATGAGCAGTTCTTC.

This clonotype has a handful of counts. The chain uses TRBV28 and TRBJ2-7, with TRBD1 matching over 9 bases. V shed 4 bases and J 3 bases; nucleotides not matched to a gene: 7. Germline CDR1 MDHEN, CDR2 SYDVKM. The CDR3 runs 15 residues. This CDR3 reads CASSSTGTGNYEQYF. The CDR3, as DNA: TGTGCCAGCAGTTCGACCGGGACAGGGAACTACGAGCAGTACTTC.

This clonotype occurred many times. The chain has TRBV5-1 and TRBJ2-7; a weak D match, TRBD1 (6 bases). Trimming stripped 0 bases from V and 0 bases from J, with 10 bases between. Per germline, CDR1 SGHRS and CDR2 YFSETQ. CDR3 length: 15 amino acids. The chain's CDR3 is CASSLAPDSSYEQYF. Here the CDR3 DNA reads TGCGCCAGCAGCTTGGCCCCGGACAGCTCCTACGAGCAGTACTTC.

A few counts support this clonotype. The chain links TRBV7-8 to TRBJ1-2; 9 positions agree with TRBD1. Trimming removed 5 bases from V and 4 bases from J; junction bases left unmatched: 8. Germline V gene lookup returns CDR1 SGHVS and CDR2 FQNEAQ. The CDR3 has 15 residues. CDR3 amino acids: CASSVGQGTPYGYTF. In nucleotides, the CDR3 is TGTGCCAGCAGCGTTGGACAGGGGACCCCCTATGGCTACACCTTC.

There are a few counts of this clonotype. V usage is TRBV4-3 and J usage is TRBJ1-4, with D unresolved. Germline V gene sequence: CDR1 LGHNA, CDR2 YSLEER. The V end was cut by 2 bases, the J end by 5 bases, with 9 bases between. The CDR3 sequence is 14 residues long. CDR3 nucleotide sequence: TGCGCCAGCAGCCAATCCGCTTACAATGAAAAACTGTTTTTT. As protein: CASSQSAYNEKLFF.

This clonotype has a count of ten or more. The genes are TRBV6-5 and TRBJ2-2, with 8 bases identical to TRBD1. Trimming at V came to 0 bases and at J to 5 bases, leaving 5 bases not matched to a gene. CDR3 length: 16 amino acids. Germline V CDR1 and CDR2: MNHEY, SVGAGI. CDR3 DNA sequence: TGTGCCAGCAGTTACTCAGGGACAGGTCTTACCGGGGAGCTGTTTTTT. It codes for CASSYSGTGLTGELFF.

This clonotype was seen a handful of times. The CDR3 sequence is CASSPVTSGSYNEQFF. CDR3 nucleotide sequence: TGCGCCAGCAGCCCCGTCACTAGCGGGAGTTACAATGAGCAGTTCTTC. V gene TRBV4-3 combines with J gene TRBJ2-1, with 11 positions matching TRBD2. CDR3 length: 16 amino acids. V gave up 4 bases and J gave up 4 bases; unmatched junction bases: 6. Looked up from germline, CDR1 is LGHNA and CDR2 is YSLEER.

This clonotype was picked up many times. This CDR3 is CASSSLTGVYNEQFF. In DNA, the CDR3 is TGTGCCAGCAGTTCCCTGACAGGGGTCTACAATGAGCAGTTCTTC. V usage is TRBV12-3 or TRBV12-4 and J usage is TRBJ2-1; TRBD1 matches at 8 bases. This CDR3 contains 15 residues. The ends lost 4 bases at V and 3 bases at J; junction bases unmatched: 5.

In this sample, this clonotype turned up a few times. CDR3 amino acids: CASSPSYRALKYF. Here the CDR3 DNA reads TGCGCCAGCAGCCCATCTTACAGGGCCCTGAAGTACTTC. The chain is built from TRBV5-1 and TRBJ2-7, with a tentative D call TRBD1 (6 bases). The CDR3 is 13 amino acids. CDR1 is SGHRS, CDR2 YFSETQ, per germline. The V gene lost 4 bases and the J gene lost 11 bases, with 19 bases spanning the gap.

This chain's CDR3 is CASSRAGANTGELFF. Here the CDR3 DNA reads TGTGCCAGCAGTCGAGCAGGGGCGAACACCGGGGAGCTGTTTTTT. V and J are TRBV12-3 or TRBV12-4 and TRBJ2-2, with D maybe TRBD1 (6 bases). With 5 bases removed from V and 0 bases from J, the gap between germline ends came to 10 bases. This CDR3 contains 15 residues.

V and J are TRBV12-3 or TRBV12-4 and TRBJ1-4, with D uncertain. CDR3 length equals 14 residues. V was shortened by 7 bases and J by 3 bases, with 12 bases between the two germline ends. The CDR3 protein is CASTLRSSNEKLFF. DNA of the CDR3: TGTGCCAGCACCCTCAGAAGTTCTAATGAAAAACTGTTTTTT.

There are a few counts of this clonotype. The rearrangement uses TRBV20-1 and TRBJ2-7; possibly TRBD2 for D (5 bases). Per germline, CDR1 DFQATT and CDR2 SNEGSKA (reference sequence). V lost 3 bases and J 7 bases, leaving 16 bases between the germline ends. The CDR3 runs to 13 residues. CDR3 DNA sequence: TGCAGTGCTAGTGATAGCGTGGGAGTGGAGCAGTACTTC. Encoded protein: CSASDSVGVEQYF.